One and the same sample provided the 8 T cell receptor beta chains below, sequenced in a study of breast tumors, draining lymph nodes, adjacent tissues. One entry per CDR3 protein results from TCRdb running MiXCR on the multiplex PCR reads. The data hold tens of thousands of distinct CDR3 sequences, with over 40% observed a single time. The sequenced sample consisted of breast tumor tissue. Receptors originate from a female donor with breast cancer. Some clones in this sample may be carry-over from other donors' samples.

There are a few counts of this clonotype. The chain employs TRBV28 and TRBJ2-2; D is perhaps TRBD1 (6 bases). Trimming removed 6 bases at V and 1 base at J, with 9 bases between. From germline, CDR1 is MDHEN and CDR2 SYDVKM. The CDR3 covers 14 residues. The CDR3 loop is CASSLGQNTGELFF. DNA of the CDR3: TGTGCCAGCAGCTTGGGACAGAACACCGGGGAGCTGTTTTTT. Supplemented by reference TRBV28 and TRBJ2-2, the full variable domain reads DVKVTQSSRYLVKRTGEKVFLECVQDMDHENMFWYRQDPGLGLRLIYFSYDVKMKEKGDIPEGYSVSREKKERFSLILESASTNQTSMYLCASSLGQNTGELFFGEGSRLTVL.

This rearrangement joins TRBV19 to TRBJ1-1; tentative D call: TRBD1 (6 bases). CDR1 and CDR2 (germline): LNHDA, SQIVND (reference sequence). The CDR3 consists of 12 residues. Trimming shortened V by 3 bases and J by 6 bases, and 8 bases separated the two germline ends. CDR3 residues: CASSIRGAEAFF. CDR3 nucleotides: TGTGCCAGTAGTATCAGGGGCGCTGAAGCTTTCTTT.

This clonotype was seen repeatedly, ten times or more. This rearrangement joins TRBV15 to TRBJ2-7; 8 bases line up with TRBD2. Germline CDR1 is LNHNV and CDR2 is YYDKDF (reference sequence). CDR3 size: 14 residues. The V segment lost 0 bases and the J segment 7 bases; nucleotides outside the gene matches: 5. DNA of the CDR3: TGTGCCACCAGCAGAGATCCGGGGGGGGGGGAGCAGTACTTC. Residues: CATSRDPGGGEQYF.

This clonotype was counted only a few times. This may stem from a read error, because a much larger clone lies one nucleotide away. The genes are TRBV24-1 and TRBJ2-2, with 8 nucleotides matching TRBD2. V gave up 0 bases and J gave up 6 bases; unmatched junction bases: 26. Germline-derived CDR1 and CDR2 are KGHDR and SFDVKD. The CDR3 extends over 23 amino acids. This CDR3 is CATSDLSPLRRAGTRGNPGELFF. The CDR3 nucleotides are TGTGCCACCAGTGATTTGAGTCCTTTACGACGTGCCGGGACTAGGGGCAACCCCGGGGAGCTGTTTTTT.

A note on this clonotype: One end of the junction is discordant with germline, which a read error may explain. This sequence joins TRBV10-1 and TRBJ2-3; TRBD2 matches 14 bases. Germline CDR1 is WNHNN and CDR2 is SYGVQD (reference sequence). The length of the CDR3 is 16 residues. The DNA for the CDR3 is TGCGCCAGCAGTGACGGGACTAGCGGGAGCAGAGATACGCAGTATTTT. Amino acids: CASSDGTSGSRDTQYF.

This clonotype was counted ten times or more. Possible read error: a much larger clone is one base away. The genes are TRBV20-1 and TRBJ2-1; 13 positions agree with TRBD2. CDR1 and CDR2 (germline): DFQATT, SNEGSKA (reference sequence). This CDR3 contains 14 residues. The V segment lost 5 bases and the J segment 9 bases; nucleotides outside the gene matches: 7. This CDR3 is CSALGLAGASEQFF. In nucleotides, the CDR3 is TGCAGTGCTCTCGGACTAGCGGGAGCCTCTGAGCAGTTCTTC.

This clonotype was counted many times. A much larger clone lies one base from this, so it may be a read error. The V and J genes are TRBV12-3 or TRBV12-4 and TRBJ1-5, with D possibly TRBD1 on 6 matching bases. V was cut by 3 bases and J by 4 bases, with 19 bases left in between. There are 17 residues in the CDR3. The CDR3 sequence: CASSFAFGTRTNQPQHF. DNA of the CDR3: TGTGCCAGCAGTTTCGCCTTCGGGACAAGAACGAATCAGCCCCAGCATTTT.

Ten or more counts support this clonotype. This chain links TRBV27 with TRBJ2-3; TRBD2 matches at 9 bases. Per germline, CDR1 MNHEY and CDR2 SMNVEV (reference sequence). This CDR3 region has 15 residues. Trimming cost V 5 bases and J 7 bases; bases outside gene matches: 10. The CDR3 bases are TGTGCCAGCAGTACGACTAGCGGTGGTGATTATACGCAGTATTTT. It translates to CASSTTSGGDYTQYF.